The 24 T cell receptor beta chains presented below share a single source sample, sequenced in a study of T cells in Graves' hyperthyroidism and ophthalmopathy. RNA transcripts gave rise to amplified TCR beta CDR3 regions. RT-PCR in the first round (using the HTBI primer set) targeted the TCR CDR3. TCRdb ran MiXCR on the multiplex PCR reads and lists one entry per CDR3 protein. The profile shows more than 550,000 distinct CDR3 sequences, about 18% of them singletons. The sequenced sample was blood. The receptors here all came from a man aged 50-59 years with Graves' hyperthyroidism.

The table lists this clonotype with a count of one. CDR3 loop: CASSPGRAPLHF. CDR3 DNA: TGTGCCAGCAGCCCAGGAAGGGCACCCCTCCACTTT. This sequence joins TRBV11-2 and TRBJ1-6; D ambiguous. The length of the CDR3 is 12 residues. Trimming took 5 bases from V and 11 from J, leaving 10 bases between them. Germline-derived CDR1 and CDR2 are SGHAT and FQNNGV.

This clonotype was counted only a few times. CDR3 protein: CASSEALVRGSGELFF. In DNA form, the CDR3 reads TGTGCCAGCAGTGAAGCGCTAGTAAGAGGATCCGGGGAGCTGTTTTTT. The rearrangement joins TRBV6-1 to TRBJ2-2; unclear D gene. CDR3 length equals 16 residues. CDR1 MNHNS and CDR2 SASEGT come from the germline V gene. V gave up 0 bases and J gave up 6 bases, with 14 bases separating them.

In its sample, this clonotype was seen a few times. This chain links TRBV20-1 with TRBJ1-1, with D unclear. Deletions cut 3 bases from V and 6 bases from J, with 5 bases between. Germline CDR1 reads DFQATT; CDR2 reads SNEGSKA (reference sequence). CDR3 length equals 10 residues. CDR3 nucleotide sequence: TGCAGTGCTAGGGGGTCTGAAGCTTTCTTT. Protein: CSARGSEAFF.

The chain has TRBV25-1 and TRBJ2-1, with 8 bases that match TRBD2. V was clipped by 5 bases and J by 4 bases; unmatched bases: 10. The CDR3 is 16 amino acids. Germline V gene data show CDR1 as MGHDK and CDR2 as SYGVNS. As DNA, the CDR3 is TGTGCCAGCAGTCAGACCGGGACTAGGGGTTACAATGAGCAGTTCTTC. Its protein is CASSQTGTRGYNEQFF. The entire variable domain, with the rest obtained from reference TRBV25-1 and TRBJ2-1, is as follows: EADIYQTPRYLVIGTGKKITLECSQTMGHDKMYWYQQDPGMELHLIHYSYGVNSTEKGDLSSESTVSRIRTEHFPLTLESARPSHTSQYLCASSQTGTRGYNEQFFGPGTRLTVL.

Many counts were recorded for this clonotype. The V and J genes are TRBV12-3 or TRBV12-4 and TRBJ1-5; TRBD1 might be the D (6 bases). The V and J ends lost 4 bases and 5 bases respectively, with 24 bases between them. The CDR3 runs 18 residues. This chain's CDR3 is CASSSDPLHRVGDQPQHF. For the CDR3, the DNA is TGTGCCAGCAGTTCCGACCCCCTCCACAGGGTTGGTGATCAGCCCCAGCATTTT.

This rearrangement joins TRBV20-1 to TRBJ1-1; the match to TRBD1 covers 7 bases. V shed 1 base and J 1 base; nucleotides not matched to a gene: 3. Germline loops: CDR1 DFQATT, CDR2 SNEGSKA (reference sequence). The length of the CDR3 is 14 residues. CDR3 coding DNA: TGCAGTGCTAGAGGTGGACAGGCGAACACTGAAGCTTTCTTT. This codes for CSARGGQANTEAFF.

This clonotype was recorded at least ten times. This chain links TRBV28 with TRBJ1-3; D possibly corresponds to TRBD1 (5 bases). The germline gives CDR1 MDHEN, CDR2 SYDVKM. The CDR3 totals 14 residues. V shed 5 bases and J shed 1 base, with 9 bases lying between them. The CDR3 nucleotides are TGTGCCAGCAGTGACAGAAGGTCTGGAAACACCATATATTTT. This sequence encodes CASSDRRSGNTIYF.

This clonotype was picked up many times. The chain is built from TRBV9 and TRBJ2-7; possibly TRBD2 for D (5 bases). The length of the CDR3 is 14 residues. The germline gives CDR1 SGDLS, CDR2 YYNGEE. V was trimmed by 0 bases and J by 3 bases, leaving 10 bases between them. CDR3 sequence: CASSVGYGIYEQYF. DNA of the CDR3: TGTGCCAGCAGCGTAGGGTACGGGATCTACGAGCAGTACTTC.

The chain links TRBV4-1 to TRBJ2-1; TRBD2 aligns across 9 bases. Per germline, CDR1 MGHRA and CDR2 YSYEKL. The CDR3 covers 16 residues. The V and J ends lost 0 bases and 5 bases, in that order; junction bases with no gene match: 5. CDR3 in amino acids: CASSQEGRTSDNEQFF. CDR3 sequence (DNA): TGCGCCAGCAGCCAAGAGGGCCGGACTAGCGACAATGAGCAGTTCTTC.

The sample holds many counts of this clonotype. The chain carries TRBV7-2 and TRBJ2-3, with 7 nucleotides matching TRBD2. With V trimmed by 2 bases and J by 3 bases, 5 bases remained unmatched. This CDR3 spans 15 amino acids. Per the germline V gene, CDR1 is SGHTA and CDR2 is FQGNSA. DNA of the CDR3: TGTGCCAGCAGCTTACAAGCGGGGCAGACAGATACGCAGTATTTT. Protein: CASSLQAGQTDTQYF.

At least ten counts were recorded for this clonotype. This chain connects TRBV28 to TRBJ1-1, with a possible D match to TRBD1 (5 bases). From germline, CDR1 is MDHEN and CDR2 SYDVKM. The CDR3 has 15 amino acids. The V and J ends lost 3 bases and 4 bases respectively, with 15 bases between them. The CDR3 sequence is CASSFSRAFGTEAFF. The CDR3 DNA follows: TGTGCCAGCAGTTTTTCCAGGGCGTTCGGCACTGAAGCTTTCTTT.

This clonotype was recorded a few times. The gene calls are TRBV6-2 or TRBV6-3 and TRBJ2-7; 15 nucleotides line up with TRBD2. There are 20 residues in the CDR3. J gave up 6 bases and V 5 bases, and 20 bases lay outside the gene matches. The germline CDR1 and CDR2 sequences are MNHEY and SVGEGT. The CDR3 bases are TGTGCCAGCAGTACCAGGCCGGGACTAGCGGGAGGTATTACAACGGCCGAGCAGTACTTC. Translating gives CASSTRPGLAGGITTAEQYF.

This clonotype was counted ten times or more. The chain is built from TRBV24-1 and TRBJ2-1; 8 bases agree with TRBD1. Looked up from germline, CDR1 is KGHDR and CDR2 is SFDVKD. With 3 bases clipped from V and 5 bases from J, the junction kept 5 bases outside the gene matches. This CDR3 has 15 amino acids. The CDR3 sequence: CATSDRDRIHNEQFF. For the CDR3, the DNA is TGTGCCACCAGTGATCGGGACAGGATCCACAATGAGCAGTTCTTC.

Remarks on this clonotype: A much larger clone differs by one base, so this may be a read error. The chain is built from TRBV9 and TRBJ1-6, with 9 nucleotides matching TRBD1. The ends lost 6 bases at V and 8 bases at J; junction bases unmatched: 6. The CDR3 length is 14 residues. Germline CDR1 reads SGDLS; CDR2 reads YYNGEE. CDR3: CASNRWDRDSPLHF. Here the CDR3 DNA reads TGTGCCAGCAACCGCTGGGACAGGGATTCACCCCTCCACTTT.

This clonotype was counted many times. V and J are TRBV2 and TRBJ2-3; 12 bases match TRBD2. Germline V CDR1 and CDR2: SNHLY, FYNNEI. Trimming took 7 bases from V and 6 from J; bases not matched to a gene: 17. The CDR3 consists of 18 residues. The CDR3 DNA is TGTGCCAGCAAACGGGAGGGGTGGACTAGCGGGATAACGGATACGCAGTATTTT. It yields the protein CASKREGWTSGITDTQYF.

The CDR3, as DNA: TGTGCCAGTAGTACCCAGGGCGCCCACGAGCAGTACTTC. Translating it yields CASSTQGAHEQYF. The chain carries TRBV19 and TRBJ2-7, with D maybe TRBD1 (5 bases). The germline CDR1 and CDR2 sequences are LNHDA and SQIVND (reference sequence). This CDR3 has 13 amino acids. Between the trimmed V and J ends, which lost 4 bases and 5 bases, there was a span of 12 bases.

The V and J genes are TRBV6-1 and TRBJ1-5; D might be TRBD1 (6 bases). Per the germline V gene, CDR1 is MNHNS and CDR2 is SASEGT. V lost 6 bases and J 3 bases, leaving 15 bases between the germline ends. This CDR3 is 15 amino acids long. The CDR3 loop is CASRQRGGLNQPQHF. CDR3 coding DNA: TGTGCCAGCAGACAAAGAGGGGGGCTCAATCAGCCCCAGCATTTT.

The CDR3 region has the DNA TGTGCCAGCAGCTTCAGGCAGGGGAACACTGAAGCTTTCTTT. It specifies CASSFRQGNTEAFF. The rearrangement uses TRBV7-2 and TRBJ1-1, with TRBD1 as a possible D gene (5 bases). V shed 3 bases and J shed 1 base, with 9 bases lying between them. The CDR3 length is 14 residues. Germline loops: CDR1 SGHTA, CDR2 FQGNSA.

Comments on this clonotype: A clone one base away is much larger, so this may be a read error. This chain uses TRBV27 with TRBJ2-1, with TRBD1 matching 8 bases. CDR1 and CDR2 (germline): MNHEY, SMNVEV (reference sequence). Trimming cost V 8 bases and J 7 bases; bases outside gene matches: 13. The CDR3 totals 15 residues. The DNA of the CDR3 is TGTGCCAGCGGCTCCGGGACAGGAGCTTGGAATGAGCAGTTCTTC. It codes for CASGSGTGAWNEQFF.

The sample holds many counts of this clonotype. V usage is TRBV7-2 and J usage is TRBJ2-1, with 8 bases that match TRBD2. V gave up 1 base and J gave up 5 bases; unmatched junction bases: 7. Germline CDR1 SGHTA, CDR2 FQGNSA. This CDR3 has 16 residues. The CDR3: CASSLGGGGTNNEQFF. CDR3 DNA: TGTGCCAGCAGCTTAGGTGGCGGGGGGACGAACAATGAGCAGTTCTTC.

This clonotype came up many times. V gene TRBV13 combines with J gene TRBJ1-5, with a weak D call TRBD1 (6 bases). The CDR3 runs 14 residues. Germline V gives CDR1 PRHDT, CDR2 FYEKMQ (reference sequence). The V end lost 6 bases, the J end lost 0 bases, and 9 bases lay between the germline ends. CDR3 bases: TGTGCCAGCAGACAGGGAAATAGCAATCAGCCCCAGCATTTT. Translated: CASRQGNSNQPQHF.

The chain couples TRBV6-5 to TRBJ2-7; TRBD2 matches at 11 bases. The junction had 4 bases not matched to a gene; V was cut back by 0 bases and J by 6 bases. Per germline, CDR1 MNHEY and CDR2 SVGAGI. The CDR3 length is 15 residues. The CDR3 DNA reads as TGTGCCAGCAGTTACTCACTAGCGGGAGCCCGCGAGCAGTACTTC. Protein product: CASSYSLAGAREQYF.

This chain connects TRBV19 to TRBJ2-1; D uncertain. CDR1 and CDR2 from the germline V gene are LNHDA and SQIVND (reference sequence). This CDR3 region has 14 residues. V was cut by 1 base and J by 9 bases, with 13 bases left in between. The CDR3 region has the DNA TGTGCCAGTAGTATAGCCCAGAGAGTCGGTGAGCAGTTCTTC. Its translation is CASSIAQRVGEQFF.

This clonotype was observed at least ten times. The rearrangement joins TRBV28 to TRBJ2-1, with D unclear. The CDR3 totals 12 residues. The germline gives CDR1 MDHEN, CDR2 SYDVKM. The V end was cut by 2 bases, the J end by 7 bases, with 6 bases between. The CDR3: CASSLSQNEQFF. For the CDR3, the DNA is TGTGCCAGCAGTTTAAGCCAGAATGAGCAGTTCTTC. The variable domain in full, completed from reference TRBV28 and TRBJ2-1, reads DVKVTQSSRYLVKRTGEKVFLECVQDMDHENMFWYRQDPGLGLRLIYFSYDVKMKEKGDIPEGYSVSREKKERFSLILESASTNQTSMYLCASSLSQNEQFFGPGTRLTVL.